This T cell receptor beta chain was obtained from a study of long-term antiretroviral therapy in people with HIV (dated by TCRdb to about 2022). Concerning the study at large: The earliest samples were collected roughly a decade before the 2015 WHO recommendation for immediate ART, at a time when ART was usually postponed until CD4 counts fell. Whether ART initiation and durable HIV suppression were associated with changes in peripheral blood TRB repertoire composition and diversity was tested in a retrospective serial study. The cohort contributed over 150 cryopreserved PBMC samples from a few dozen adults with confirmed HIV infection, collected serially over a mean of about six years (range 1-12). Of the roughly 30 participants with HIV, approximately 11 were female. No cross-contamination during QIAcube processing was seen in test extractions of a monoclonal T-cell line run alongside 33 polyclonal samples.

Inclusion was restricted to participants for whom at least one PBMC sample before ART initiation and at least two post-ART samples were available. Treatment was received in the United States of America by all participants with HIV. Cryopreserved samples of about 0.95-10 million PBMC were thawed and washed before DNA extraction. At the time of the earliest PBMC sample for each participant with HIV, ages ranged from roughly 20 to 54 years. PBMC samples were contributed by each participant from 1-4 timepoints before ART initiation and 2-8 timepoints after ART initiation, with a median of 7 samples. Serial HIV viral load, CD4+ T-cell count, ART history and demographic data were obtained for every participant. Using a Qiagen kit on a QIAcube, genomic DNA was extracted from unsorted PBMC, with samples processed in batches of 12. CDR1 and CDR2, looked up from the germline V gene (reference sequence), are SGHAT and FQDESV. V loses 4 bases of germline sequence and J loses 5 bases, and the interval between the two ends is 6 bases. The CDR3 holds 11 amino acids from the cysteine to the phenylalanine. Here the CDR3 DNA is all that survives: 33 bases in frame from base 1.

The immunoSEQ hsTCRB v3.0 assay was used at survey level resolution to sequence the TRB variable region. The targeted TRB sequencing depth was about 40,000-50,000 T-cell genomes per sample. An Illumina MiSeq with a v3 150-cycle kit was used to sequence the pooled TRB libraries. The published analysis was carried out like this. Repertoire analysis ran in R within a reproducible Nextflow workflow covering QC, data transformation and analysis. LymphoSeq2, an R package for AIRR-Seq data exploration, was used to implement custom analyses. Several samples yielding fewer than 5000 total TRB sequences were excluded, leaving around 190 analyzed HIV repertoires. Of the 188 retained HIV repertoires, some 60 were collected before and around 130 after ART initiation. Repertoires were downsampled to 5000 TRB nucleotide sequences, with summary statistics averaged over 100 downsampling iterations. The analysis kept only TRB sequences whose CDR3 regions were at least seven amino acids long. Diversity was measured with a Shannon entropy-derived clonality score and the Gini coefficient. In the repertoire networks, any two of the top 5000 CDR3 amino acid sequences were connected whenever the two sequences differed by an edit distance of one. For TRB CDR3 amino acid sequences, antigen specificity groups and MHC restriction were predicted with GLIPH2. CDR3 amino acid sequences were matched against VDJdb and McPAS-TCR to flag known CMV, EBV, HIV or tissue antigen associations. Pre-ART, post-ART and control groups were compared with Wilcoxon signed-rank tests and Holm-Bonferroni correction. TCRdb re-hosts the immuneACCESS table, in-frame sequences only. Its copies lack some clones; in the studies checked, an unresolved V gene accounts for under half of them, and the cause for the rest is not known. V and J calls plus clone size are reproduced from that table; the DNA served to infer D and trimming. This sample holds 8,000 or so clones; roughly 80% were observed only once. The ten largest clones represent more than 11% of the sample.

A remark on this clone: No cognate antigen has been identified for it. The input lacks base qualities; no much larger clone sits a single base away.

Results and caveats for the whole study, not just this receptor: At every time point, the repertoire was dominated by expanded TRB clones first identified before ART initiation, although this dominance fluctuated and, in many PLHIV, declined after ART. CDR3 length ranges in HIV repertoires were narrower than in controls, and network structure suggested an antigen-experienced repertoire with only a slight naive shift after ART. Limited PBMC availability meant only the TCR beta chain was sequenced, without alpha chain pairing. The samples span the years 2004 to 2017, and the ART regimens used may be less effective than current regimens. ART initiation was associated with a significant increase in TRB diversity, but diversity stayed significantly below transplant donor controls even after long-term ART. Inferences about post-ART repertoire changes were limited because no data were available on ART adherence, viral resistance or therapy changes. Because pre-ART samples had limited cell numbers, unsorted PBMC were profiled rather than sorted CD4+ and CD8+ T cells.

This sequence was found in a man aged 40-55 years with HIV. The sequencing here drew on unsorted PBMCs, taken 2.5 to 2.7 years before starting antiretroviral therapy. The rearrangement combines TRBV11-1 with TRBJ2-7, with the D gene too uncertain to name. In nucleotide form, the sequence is TGTGCCAGCAGCTCTCTAGACGAGCAGTACTTC. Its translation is CASSSLDEQYF.